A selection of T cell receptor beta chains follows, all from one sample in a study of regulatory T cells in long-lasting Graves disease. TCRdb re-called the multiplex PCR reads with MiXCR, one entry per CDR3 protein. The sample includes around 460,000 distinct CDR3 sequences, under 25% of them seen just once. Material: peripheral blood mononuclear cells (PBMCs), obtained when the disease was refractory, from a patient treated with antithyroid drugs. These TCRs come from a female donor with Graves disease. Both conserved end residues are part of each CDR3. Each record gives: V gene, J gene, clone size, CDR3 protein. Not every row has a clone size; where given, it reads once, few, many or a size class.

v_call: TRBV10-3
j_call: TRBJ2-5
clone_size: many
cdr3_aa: CAISAKQGPQETQYF

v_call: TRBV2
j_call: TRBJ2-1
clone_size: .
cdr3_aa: CASSEWPGTYNEQFF

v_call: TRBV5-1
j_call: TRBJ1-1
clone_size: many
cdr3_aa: CASSFEAPTEAFF

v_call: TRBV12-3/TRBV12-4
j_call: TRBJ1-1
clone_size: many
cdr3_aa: CASSSTGLMNTEAFF

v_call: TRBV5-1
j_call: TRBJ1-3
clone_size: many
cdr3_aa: CASSLASGNTIYF

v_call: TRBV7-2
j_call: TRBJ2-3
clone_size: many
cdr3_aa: CASSFRDTQYF

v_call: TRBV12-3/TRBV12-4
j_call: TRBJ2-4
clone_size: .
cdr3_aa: CASRPRSKNIQYF

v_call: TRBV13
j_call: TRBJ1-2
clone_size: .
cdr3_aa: CASSSGDRPAYGYTF

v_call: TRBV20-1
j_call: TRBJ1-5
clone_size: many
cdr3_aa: CSARAPGTAFSNQPQHF

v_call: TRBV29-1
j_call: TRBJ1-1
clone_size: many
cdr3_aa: CSVDVQLEAFF

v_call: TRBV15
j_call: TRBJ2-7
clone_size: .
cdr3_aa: CATSAEYYEQYF

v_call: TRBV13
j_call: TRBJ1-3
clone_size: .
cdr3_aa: CASSLPGQGGNTIYF

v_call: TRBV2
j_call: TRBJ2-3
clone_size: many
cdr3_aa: CASSEGLASTDTQYF

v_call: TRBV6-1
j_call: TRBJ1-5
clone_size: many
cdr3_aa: CASSVSSDQPQHF

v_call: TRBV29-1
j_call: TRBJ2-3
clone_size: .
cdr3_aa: CSVDGDASTDTQYF

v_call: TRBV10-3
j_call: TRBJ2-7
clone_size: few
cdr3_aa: CAISEVGENEQYF

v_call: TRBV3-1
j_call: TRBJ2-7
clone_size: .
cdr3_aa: CASSPDLLSGGLTYEQYF

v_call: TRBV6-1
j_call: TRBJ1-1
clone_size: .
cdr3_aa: CASSELVGQELGTEAFF

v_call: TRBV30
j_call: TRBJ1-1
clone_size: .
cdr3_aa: CAYVLGLGTEAFF

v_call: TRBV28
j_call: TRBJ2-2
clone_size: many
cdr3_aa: CASSFQFGQTGELFF

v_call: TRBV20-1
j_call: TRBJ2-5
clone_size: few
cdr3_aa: CSARDLSGQLQETQYF

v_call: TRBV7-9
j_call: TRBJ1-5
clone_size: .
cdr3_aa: CASSLVGGEVQNF

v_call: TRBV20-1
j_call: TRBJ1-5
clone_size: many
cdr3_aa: CSARASGNQPQHF

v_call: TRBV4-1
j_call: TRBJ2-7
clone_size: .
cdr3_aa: CASSQVRGSSSYEQYF

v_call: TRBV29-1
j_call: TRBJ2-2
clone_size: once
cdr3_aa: CSVESSGDTGELFF

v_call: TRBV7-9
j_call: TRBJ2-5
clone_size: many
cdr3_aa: CASLSTPDSGGAETQYF

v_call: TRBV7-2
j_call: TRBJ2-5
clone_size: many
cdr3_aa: CASSSSAAGQETQYF

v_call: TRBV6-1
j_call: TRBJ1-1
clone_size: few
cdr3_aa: CASSFRNRVPTEAFF

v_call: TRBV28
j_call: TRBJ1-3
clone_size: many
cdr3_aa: CASSPAGTGNTIYF

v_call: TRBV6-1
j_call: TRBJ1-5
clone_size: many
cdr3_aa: CASSERDSSNQPQHF

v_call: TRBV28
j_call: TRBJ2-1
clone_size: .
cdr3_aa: CASSDRDRNWSGYEQFF

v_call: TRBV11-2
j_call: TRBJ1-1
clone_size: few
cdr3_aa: CASSRQGGNTEAFF

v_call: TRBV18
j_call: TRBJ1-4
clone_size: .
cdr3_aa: CASSPQSGDATNEKLFF

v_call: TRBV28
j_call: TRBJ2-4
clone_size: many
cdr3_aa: CASSGTNPATGIGIQYF

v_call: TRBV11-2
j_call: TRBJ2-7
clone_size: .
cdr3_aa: CASSFSTMGMGEQYF

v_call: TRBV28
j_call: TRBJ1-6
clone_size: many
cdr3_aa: CASSLYSDYNSPLHF

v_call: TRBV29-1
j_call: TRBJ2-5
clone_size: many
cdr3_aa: CSVSGPIQETQYF

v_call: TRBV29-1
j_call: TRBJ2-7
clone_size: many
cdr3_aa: CSVAGHSSYEQYF

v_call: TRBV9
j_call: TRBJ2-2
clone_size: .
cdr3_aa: CASSHDRGLNTGELFF

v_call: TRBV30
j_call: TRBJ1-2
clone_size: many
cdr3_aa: CAWRHWTGPYGYTF

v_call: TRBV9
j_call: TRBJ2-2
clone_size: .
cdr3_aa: CASSTRGAGTGELFF